This T cell receptor (beta chain) was sequenced for a study of T cell repertoires in cytomegalovirus infection. The wider study: Recently identified HLA-C-restricted CMV epitopes were among the peptides used. Study-level findings and limits: HLA-C-restricted CMV-specific TCR beta clonotypes were dominant in the ex vivo response.

Looked up from germline, CDR1 is SGHVS and CDR2 is FNYEAQ. This CDR3 has 17 residues. The ends lost 3 bases at V and 0 bases at J; junction bases unmatched: 5. This clonotype was seen more than once but under ten times. As yet, its antigen is unknown. TCRdb re-analysed the reads in MiXCR, keeping a single row per CDR3 protein. The table has approximately 910,000 distinct CDR3 sequences, around 30% seen once; the top ten hold roughly 13%. This sample comprised cultured CD8+ T cells from PBMCs, obtained from culture after CMV antigen stimulation. The chain carries TRBV7-6 and TRBJ2-6; 7 bases are a match to TRBD1. This TCR came from a human donor in good health (CMV status not recorded). Some clones in this sample may be carry-over from other donors' samples. The CDR3 DNA reads TGTGCCAGCAGCTTCAGGGGACAGCCCTCTGGGGCCAACGTCCTGACTTTC. It translates to CASSFRGQPSGANVLTF.